The 13 T cell receptor beta chains listed next were all sequenced from one sample in a study of graft-versus-host responses after intestinal transplantation. This table comes from immunoSEQ multiplex PCR, and its TCRdb copy is limited to in-frame clones, with some not included. Seen here are around 110,000 clones, about nine tenths observed once, and the top ten hold 0.18%. Their recognized antigens are unknown. The starting material was unstimulated CD4+ T cells sorted from spleen or lymph node cells, obtained before intestinal transplant. These receptor sequences come from a human donor who received an intestinal transplant.

CDR3 sequence reads: CASSEGRGYTEAFF. In DNA, the CDR3 is TGTGCCAGCAGTGAAGGGAGGGGTTACACTGAAGCTTTCTTT. The chain combines TRBV6-5 with TRBJ1-1; TRBD1 is a possible D gene (5 bases). The CDR3 extends over 14 amino acids. The ends were cut back, 5 bases at V and 3 bases at J, with 13 bases in the middle. Germline CDR1 MNHEY, CDR2 SVGAGI.

The chain couples TRBV7-2 to TRBJ1-3; D unclear. The CDR3 is made up of 15 amino acids. Germline lookup yields CDR1 SGHTA and CDR2 FQGNSA. Deletions cut 4 bases from V and 0 bases from J, with 10 bases between. The CDR3 is CASSSGRSSGNTIYF. DNA for the CDR3: TGTGCCAGCAGCTCCGGTAGAAGCTCTGGAAACACCATATATTTT.

The chain links TRBV15 to TRBJ1-4; 8 bases are a match to TRBD1. Trimming at V came to 2 bases and at J to 4 bases, leaving 6 bases not matched to a gene. Germline CDR1 is LNHNV and CDR2 is YYDKDF (reference sequence). The CDR3 spans 16 residues. The CDR3 region has the DNA TGTGCCACCAGCAGATCTCACAGGGGGGATAATGAAAAACTGTTTTTT. Amino acids: CATSRSHRGDNEKLFF.

The chain combines TRBV18 with TRBJ1-2; D gene uncertain. V shed 0 bases and J shed 1 base, with 9 bases lying between them. CDR1 is KGHSH and CDR2 is LQKENI in the germline V gene. This CDR3 is 15 amino acids long. This CDR3 is CASSPPAPLNYGYTF. The DNA of the CDR3 is TGTGCCAGCTCACCACCCGCGCCGCTTAACTATGGCTACACCTTC.

This sequence joins TRBV10-3 and TRBJ1-2; the D gene is possibly TRBD1 (6 bases). Deletions cut 10 bases from V and 8 bases from J, with 26 bases between. The germline V gene encodes CDR1 ENHRY and CDR2 SYGVKD. The CDR3 spans 15 residues. The CDR3 DNA reads TGTGCCACCCAACATCAGTCGGGGGGCGGATACGGCTACACCTTC. As protein: CATQHQSGGGYGYTF.

The chain joins TRBV2 to TRBJ1-2; possibly TRBD1 for D (6 bases). Germline CDR1 and CDR2: SNHLY and FYNNEI. This CDR3 contains 15 residues. Trimming shortened V by 6 bases and J by 4 bases, and 18 bases separated the two germline ends. CDR3 in amino acids: CASRERQAYVYGYTF. Written as DNA, the CDR3 is TGTGCCAGCAGGGAAAGACAGGCCTACGTCTATGGCTACACCTTC.

The V gene is TRBV30, the J gene TRBJ2-7, with D tentatively TRBD2 (5 bases). Trimming removed 5 bases at V and 0 bases at J, with 14 bases between. The CDR3 contains 14 residues. Germline loops: CDR1 GTSNPN, CDR2 SVGIG (reference sequence). The CDR3 sequence is CAWSPPTISYEQYF. DNA for the CDR3: TGTGCCTGGTCTCCGCCGACTATCTCCTACGAGCAGTACTTC.

This CDR3 reads CASSPGQGRMNTEAFF. CDR3 bases: TGTGCCAGCTCACCAGGACAGGGACGCATGAACACTGAAGCTTTCTTT. V gene TRBV18 combines with J gene TRBJ1-1, with TRBD1 matching over 8 bases. CDR1 is KGHSH and CDR2 is LQKENI in the germline V gene. This CDR3 region has 16 residues. J lost 0 bases, V lost 2 bases, and 5 bases had no gene match.

The V and J genes are TRBV7-2 and TRBJ1-4, with 9 bases that match TRBD1. CDR3 length equals 15 residues. V was clipped by 1 base and J by 8 bases; unmatched bases: 5. CDR1 is SGHTA and CDR2 is FQGNSA in the germline V gene. The CDR3 is CASSLERTGEEKLFF. The CDR3 nucleotides are TGTGCCAGCAGCTTAGAGCGGACAGGGGAAGAAAAACTGTTTTTT.

This chain links TRBV10-3 with TRBJ1-3; a weak D match, TRBD1 (6 bases). The length of the CDR3 is 18 residues. The V gene's germline CDR1 is ENHRY and CDR2 SYGVKD. V lost 1 base and J lost 1, with 17 bases in between. In DNA form, the CDR3 reads TGTGCCATCAGTGAGTTAATTGGACTAGGACAGTCTGGAAACACCATATATTTT. Translation: CAISELIGLGQSGNTIYF.

The chain links TRBV5-4 to TRBJ2-5, with D maybe TRBD1 (5 bases). CDR1 is SGHNT and CDR2 is YYREEE in the germline V gene (reference sequence). This CDR3 spans 14 amino acids. The V gene lost 3 bases and the J gene lost 5 bases, with 14 bases spanning the gap. The CDR3 coding sequence is TGTGCCAGCAGCTCTGACAGCCATTCTGAGACCCAGTACTTC. Translated: CASSSDSHSETQYF.

This clone was recorded once. The V and J genes are TRBV28 and TRBJ2-7, with D unresolved. V was cut by 2 bases and J by 2 bases, with 10 bases left in between. The germline V gene encodes CDR1 MDHEN and CDR2 SYDVKM. The CDR3 contains 14 residues. DNA of the CDR3: TGTGCCAGCAGTTTACGAGGAGACCCCTACGAGCAGTACTTC. Translating it yields CASSLRGDPYEQYF.

V is TRBV19 and J is TRBJ1-2; 8 positions match TRBD1. Germline loops: CDR1 LNHDA, CDR2 SQIVND (reference sequence). This CDR3 contains 13 residues. The V and J ends lost 1 base and 5 bases, in that order; junction bases with no gene match: 0. The DNA of the CDR3 is TGTGCCAGTAGTATAGGACAGGGGTATGGCTACACCTTC. Translated: CASSIGQGYGYTF.